These 3 T cell receptor beta chains were all obtained from the same sample, sequenced in a study of blood T cell repertoires in COVID-19 (TCRdb year 2020). Libraries came from the immunoSEQ multiplex PCR assay. Held by TCRdb, this immuneACCESS table contains in-frame sequences only and omits some clones. Under half of the omission traces to an unresolved V gene where checked; the cause of the rest is unknown. This sample is represented by under 200,000 clones; about 85% of them were singletons. In total, the top ten clones hold approximately 1.1% of the sample. Sample: peripheral blood. These receptor sequences come from a man between 60 and 70 years old who had recovered from COVID-19.

The chain uses TRBV7-2 and TRBJ2-7; a possible D gene is TRBD2 (5 bases). CDR1 is SGHTA and CDR2 is FQGNSA in the germline V gene. Trimming removed 5 bases at V and 3 bases at J, with 17 bases between. This CDR3 has 15 residues. The CDR3 DNA sequence: TGTGCCAGCAGCCAGTCATTTGGCGGGCACTACGAGCAGTACTTC. Translation: CASSQSFGGHYEQYF.

With regard to this clone: At the DNA level, this CDR3 is encoded by other sequences in the same sample as well. CDR3 region: CASSFGSYGYTF. CDR3 in DNA: TGTGCCAGCAGTTTTGGGAGCTATGGCTACACCTTC. The V and J genes are TRBV12-3 or TRBV12-4 and TRBJ1-2; D unclear. The CDR3 is made up of 12 amino acids. V was shortened by 3 bases and J by 4 bases, with 6 bases between the two germline ends.

The V gene is TRBV19, the J gene TRBJ2-5; D is unresolved. The CDR3 sequence is 14 residues long. Between the trimmed V and J ends, which lost 3 bases and 6 bases, there was a span of 14 bases. Germline V CDR1 and CDR2: LNHDA, SQIVND (reference sequence). This CDR3 reads CASSIGDSLKTQYF. CDR3 nucleotides: TGTGCCAGTAGTATCGGAGACTCCCTAAAGACCCAGTACTTC.